Each of the 30 T cell receptor beta chains below was sequenced from the same sample in a study of blood T cell repertoires in COVID-19. Only in-frame clones appear in the TCRdb table, and some are missing; sequencing was by immunoSEQ multiplex PCR. The sample lists 250,000 to 350,000 clones, approximately 88% occurring once. The sequencing input was peripheral blood. The receptors shown here come from a human donor with COVID-19, enrolled during active disease. The donor label of this sample is uncertain.

This chain joins TRBV29-1 and TRBJ1-1; tentative D call: TRBD1 (5 bases). The germline CDR1 and CDR2 sequences are SQVTM and ANQGSEA. The CDR3 consists of 12 residues. V lost 6 bases and J lost 7, with 15 bases in between. Here the CDR3 reads CSVGGAVLEAFF. The CDR3 nucleotides read TGCAGCGTCGGTGGGGCCGTCCTTGAAGCTTTCTTT.

This chain joins TRBV2 and TRBJ2-5; 7 bases agree with TRBD2. The V segment lost 7 bases and the J segment 5 bases; nucleotides outside the gene matches: 10. Germline loops: CDR1 SNHLY, CDR2 FYNNEI. CDR3 size: 14 residues. CDR3 sequence: CASKDSRGEETQYF. The CDR3 nucleotides are TGTGCCAGCAAGGATAGTCGGGGGGAGGAGACCCAGTACTTC.

The gene calls are TRBV19 and TRBJ2-5; 13 bases map to TRBD2. Germline values: CDR1 LNHDA, CDR2 SQIVND (reference sequence). This CDR3 region has 15 residues. The junction had 3 bases not matched to a gene; V was cut back by 4 bases and J by 4 bases. CDR3: CASSRTSGRGETQYF. The CDR3 coding sequence is TGTGCCAGTAGTAGGACTAGCGGGAGAGGAGAGACCCAGTACTTC.

The chain links TRBV11-2 to TRBJ1-6, with D hard to call. The germline V and J ends were trimmed by 0 bases and 10 bases, with 7 bases remaining between them. Germline-derived CDR1 and CDR2 are SGHAT and FQNNGV. The CDR3 consists of 13 residues. The CDR3 region has the DNA TGTGCCAGCAGCTTAGAATCCAGGTCACCCCTCCACTTT. Protein: CASSLESRSPLHF.

This clone was seen just once. The V call is TRBV7-2, the J call TRBJ2-1; D ambiguous. Germline values: CDR1 SGHTA, CDR2 FQGNSA. The CDR3 covers 12 residues. Trimming cost V 0 bases and J 9 bases, with 6 bases left between them. CDR3 protein: CASSLAVAEQFF. The CDR3 region has the DNA TGTGCCAGCAGCTTAGCAGTGGCTGAGCAGTTCTTC.

This clone was counted once. The chain joins TRBV18 to TRBJ2-7, with TRBD1 as a possible D gene (5 bases). Trimming pared 3 bases from V and 2 bases from J, leaving 11 bases between. In germline, CDR1 is KGHSH, CDR2 LQKENI. The CDR3 runs to 14 residues. In DNA, the CDR3 is TGTGCCAGCTCACCCCTAGACAGAGCCTACGAGCAGTACTTC. It yields the protein CASSPLDRAYEQYF.

The chain couples TRBV3-1 (or the pseudogene TRBV3-2) to TRBJ1-1, with D possibly TRBD1 on 6 matching bases. V lost 1 base to trimming and J lost 4 bases, with 10 bases between them. The CDR3 has 14 amino acids. In germline, CDR1 is LGHDT, CDR2 YNNKEL (reference sequence). CDR3 DNA sequence: TGTGCCAGCAGCCAAGTATCCAGGGGCACTGAAGCTTTCTTT. Protein: CASSQVSRGTEAFF.

The chain combines TRBV2 with TRBJ2-5; TRBD1 matches at 9 bases. Germline CDR1 and CDR2: SNHLY and FYNNEI. Losses at the gene ends were 7 bases for V and 9 bases for J; bases not matched to a gene: 12. This CDR3 comprises 14 residues. The CDR3 DNA follows: TGTGCCAGCACCTCAGGACAGGGGAGATCGGCCCAGTACTTC. It is translated as CASTSGQGRSAQYF.

This clone was observed once. The J gene is TRBJ2-3, the V gene TRBV11-3; 9 bases match TRBD1. V lost 4 bases and J lost 3; bases outside the gene matches: 5. Germline loops: CDR1 SGHNT, CDR2 YENEEA. The CDR3 is 15 residues long. The CDR3 is CASSYGTGRTDTQYF. CDR3 DNA sequence: TGTGCCAGCAGCTATGGGACAGGGAGAACAGATACGCAGTATTTT.

The chain recombines TRBV29-1 with TRBJ2-7; 11 nucleotides match TRBD2. The CDR3 length is 13 residues. Germline lookup yields CDR1 SQVTM and CDR2 ANQGSEA. V was pared by 7 bases and J by 6 bases, with 8 bases of the junction left unmatched. The CDR3 loop reads CSGTSGSSVEQYF. In DNA form, the CDR3 reads TGCAGCGGCACTAGCGGGAGTTCGGTCGAGCAGTACTTC.

V is TRBV28 and J is TRBJ1-5; D unclear. This CDR3 comprises 13 residues. Trimming took 3 bases from V and 9 from J, leaving 12 bases between them. The germline V gene has CDR1 MDHEN and CDR2 SYDVKM. For the CDR3, the DNA is TGTGCCAGCAGTTTGCCGGGTTTACGGCCCCAGCATTTT. It yields the protein CASSLPGLRPQHF.

The chain uses TRBV28 and TRBJ2-7, with D hard to call. V lost 2 bases and J lost 2, with 13 bases in between. The CDR3 length is 15 residues. Per the germline V gene, CDR1 is MDHEN and CDR2 is SYDVKM. CDR3 nucleotide sequence: TGTGCCAGCAGTTTAGGTGTAGTTTTTCCCTACGAGCAGTACTTC. It encodes CASSLGVVFPYEQYF.

V is TRBV30 and J is TRBJ1-2; 9 bases are a match to TRBD1. Unmatched junction bases numbered 5, after V lost 2 bases and J lost 7 bases. The CDR3 has 13 amino acids. CDR1 and CDR2 (germline): GTSNPN, SVGIG (reference sequence). The CDR3 is CAWSPRTGAGYTF. The DNA of the CDR3 is TGTGCCTGGAGTCCCCGGACAGGGGCTGGCTACACCTTC.

V and J are TRBV30 and TRBJ1-3, with TRBD1 matching over 7 bases. CDR3 size: 14 residues. The V gene end was trimmed by 1 base and the J gene end by 1 base; junction bases not matched to a gene: 1. Germline V gives CDR1 GTSNPN, CDR2 SVGIG (reference sequence). For the CDR3, the DNA is TGTGCCTGGAGTGACAGGGGTTCTGGAAACACCATATATTTT. Its protein is CAWSDRGSGNTIYF.

On this clone itself: Compared with germline, one end of the junction differs, possibly owing to a read error. The rearrangement uses TRBV7-7 and TRBJ2-1, with TRBD2 matching 7 bases. The CDR3 has 15 residues. Germline CDR1 is SSHAT and CDR2 is FNYEAQ (reference sequence). The CDR3 DNA reads as TGTGCTAGCAGCTTAGGCGCGGGAGTATACAATGAGCAGTTCTTC. Translating gives CASSLGAGVYNEQFF.

The V call is TRBV5-6, the J call TRBJ1-2; D is ambiguous. The CDR3 is 14 residues long. V was pared by 0 bases and J by 6 bases, with 12 bases between. Germline V gene data show CDR1 as SGHDT and CDR2 as YYEEEE. The CDR3 sequence is CASSLGRQYDGYTF. CDR3 sequence (DNA): TGTGCCAGCAGCTTGGGTCGCCAGTACGATGGCTACACCTTC.

This chain links TRBV18 with TRBJ2-7; weak D call: TRBD2 (6 bases). In germline, CDR1 is KGHSH, CDR2 LQKENI. The CDR3 is 15 residues long. V dropped 2 bases and J dropped 0 bases, with 11 bases sitting between them. The DNA of the CDR3 is TGTGCCAGCTCACCAAGGTTAGCGGCCTCCTACGAGCAGTACTTC. Its protein is CASSPRLAASYEQYF.

This rearrangement joins TRBV20-1 to TRBJ1-4; TRBD1 matches 7 bases. Germline V lookup: CDR1 DFQATT, CDR2 SNEGSKA (reference sequence). The J segment lost 6 bases and the V segment lost 7 bases, leaving 2 bases of the junction unmatched. The CDR3 is 11 amino acids. CDR3 coding DNA: TGCAGTGTAGGGGGCGATGAAAAACTGTTTTTT. Its protein is CSVGGDEKLFF.

The chain combines TRBV7-9 with TRBJ1-1; TRBD1 is a possible D gene (6 bases). Trimming cost V 3 bases and J 2 bases, with 10 bases left between them. CDR3 length equals 14 residues. The V gene's germline CDR1 is SEHNR and CDR2 FQNEAQ (reference sequence). DNA of the CDR3: TGTGCCAGCAGCTTCACAGGGCTCAACACTGAAGCTTTCTTT. Its protein is CASSFTGLNTEAFF.

The genes are TRBV3-1 (or the pseudogene TRBV3-2) and TRBJ2-1; 9 nucleotides match TRBD2. After removal of 3 bases from V and 8 bases from J, the junction contained 14 bases not matched to a gene. This CDR3 has 17 residues. The V gene's germline CDR1 is LGHDT and CDR2 YNNKEL (reference sequence). This chain's CDR3 is CASSHGFGSGRLDEQFF. CDR3 DNA: TGTGCCAGCAGCCACGGGTTTGGTAGCGGGAGACTAGATGAGCAGTTCTTC.

This chain connects TRBV6-1 to TRBJ1-5, with D uncertain. V was shortened by 1 base and J by 1 base, with 5 bases between the two germline ends. The CDR3 runs 14 residues. From germline, CDR1 is MNHNS and CDR2 SASEGT. CDR3 in DNA: TGTGCCAGCAGTGAAGTCGGGAGCAATCAGCCCCAGCATTTT. This translates into CASSEVGSNQPQHF.

This clone was seen only a few times. This chain uses TRBV7-9 with TRBJ1-2; the match to TRBD1 covers 7 bases. V was clipped by 6 bases and J by 1 base; unmatched bases: 5. CDR1 is SEHNR, CDR2 FQNEAQ, per germline (reference sequence). The length of the CDR3 is 14 residues. The CDR3 DNA reads TGTGCCAGCAGAACAGGGGATTATAACTATGGCTACACCTTC. It translates to CASRTGDYNYGYTF. Full variable domain (rest looked up from reference TRBV7-9 and TRBJ1-2): DTGVSQNPRHKITKRGQNVTFRCDPISEHNRLYWYRQTLGQGPEFLTYFQNEAQLEKSRLLSDRFSAERPKGSFSTLEIQRTEQGDSAMYLCASRTGDYNYGYTFGSGTRLTVV.

The rearrangement uses TRBV21-1 and TRBJ1-5. TRBV21-1 is designated a pseudogene. The length of the CDR3 is 17 residues. CDR3 region: CASSKARSGDSNQPQHF. The CDR3 DNA sequence: TGTGCCAGCAGCAAAGCGCGTTCGGGGGATAGCAATCAGCCCCAGCATTTT.

The V call is TRBV29-1, the J call TRBJ2-2; 7 bases are shared with TRBD1. Looked up from germline, CDR1 is SQVTM and CDR2 is ANQGSEA. J gave up 6 bases and V 7 bases, and 2 bases lay outside the gene matches. This CDR3 is built from 11 residues. The CDR3 sequence is CSAQGAGELFF. The CDR3 DNA reads TGCAGCGCCCAGGGGGCCGGGGAGCTGTTTTTT.

This clone was observed a handful of times. The chain combines TRBV5-1 with TRBJ1-5; no clear D. The germline CDR1 and CDR2 sequences are SGHRS and YFSETQ. The V gene lost 0 bases and the J gene lost 5 bases, with 9 bases spanning the gap. This CDR3 spans 14 amino acids. CDR3 DNA sequence: TGCGCCAGCAGCTTGGTCGGCGGGGATCAGCCCCAGCATTTT. The encoded protein is CASSLVGGDQPQHF.

This chain uses TRBV9 with TRBJ2-7, with 7 bases identical to TRBD1. The CDR3 is 18 residues long. The V gene's germline CDR1 is SGDLS and CDR2 YYNGEE. With 0 bases clipped from V and 2 bases from J, the junction kept 14 bases outside the gene matches. The CDR3 DNA is TGTGCCAGCAGCGTAGAGAGGGGGCGCATTCTCACCCCCTACGAGCAGTACTTC. Translating gives CASSVERGRILTPYEQYF.

The chain employs TRBV5-6 and TRBJ1-2, with 8 bases identical to TRBD1. This CDR3 comprises 14 residues. The V segment lost 3 bases and the J segment 5 bases; nucleotides outside the gene matches: 6. Looked up from germline, CDR1 is SGHDT and CDR2 is YYEEEE. The CDR3 here is CASSSPNRGYGYTF. The CDR3 bases are TGTGCCAGCAGCTCGCCCAACAGGGGGTATGGCTACACCTTC.

V usage is TRBV7-2 and J usage is TRBJ2-5; 14 bases are shared with TRBD2. CDR3 length: 15 amino acids. The trim removed 3 bases at V and 4 bases at J, leaving 1 base unmatched. Germline assignment: CDR1 SGHTA and CDR2 FQGNSA. The CDR3 spells CASSLTSGRGETQYF. CDR3 sequence (DNA): TGTGCCAGCAGCTTGACTAGCGGGAGGGGAGAGACCCAGTACTTC.

This sequence joins TRBV7-2 and TRBJ2-3, with 10 positions matching TRBD2. Germline CDR1 is SGHTA and CDR2 is FQGNSA. The CDR3 is made up of 16 amino acids. The ends lost 0 bases at V and 1 base at J; junction bases unmatched: 1. The DNA of the CDR3 is TGTGCCAGCAGCTTAGCTCTAGCGGGGGGCACAGATACGCAGTATTTT. Residues: CASSLALAGGTDTQYF.

The J gene is TRBJ2-2, the V gene TRBV7-3; 7 positions match TRBD2. The CDR3 is 16 amino acids. Germline CDR1 is SGHTA and CDR2 is FQGTGA. Unmatched junction bases numbered 8, after V lost 5 bases and J lost 2 bases. The CDR3: CASSLQASGNTGELFF. CDR3 in DNA: TGTGCCAGCAGCCTCCAGGCTAGCGGCAACACCGGGGAGCTGTTTTTT.